The clone carrying this T cell receptor beta chain was detected only a few times. Unique molecular identifiers were included in an RNA-based 3' RACE TCR library. A single record per CDR3 protein comes from TCRdb applying MiXCR to the 3' RACE reads. The table lists about 89,000 distinct CDR3 sequences, about 7% of them singletons. This entry belongs to a study of HIV-infected children after antiretroviral therapy interruption. In the study overall: Median age was roughly 9.3 years (interruption) and about 8 years (continuous). Interruption-arm sampling covered weeks 0, 12, interruption end (24 or 48), and about 3 years post-study. Most children had recorded EBV and CMV exposure.

The CDR3 loop spans 15 amino acids. The V and J ends lost 7 bases and 0 bases respectively, with 13 bases between them. The treatment: PENTA 11 planned treatment interruption arm or continuous ART arm. The J gene is TRBJ2-1, the V gene TRBV7-1; D remains ambiguous. TRBV7-1 is sorted into the ORF group, with uncertain function. The input for sequencing was CD45RA+ CD4+ T cells from PBMCs, pooled from several time points, taken from a donor given antiretroviral therapy, either interrupted or continuous. Subset in this sample: naive CD4+ CD45RA+ CD45RO- T cells. This TCR derives from a pool of human donors with HIV. CDR3 DNA sequence: TGTGCCAGCACCGAAGGACGGAGCTCCTACAATGAGCAGTTCTTC. Translating gives CASTEGRSSYNEQFF.